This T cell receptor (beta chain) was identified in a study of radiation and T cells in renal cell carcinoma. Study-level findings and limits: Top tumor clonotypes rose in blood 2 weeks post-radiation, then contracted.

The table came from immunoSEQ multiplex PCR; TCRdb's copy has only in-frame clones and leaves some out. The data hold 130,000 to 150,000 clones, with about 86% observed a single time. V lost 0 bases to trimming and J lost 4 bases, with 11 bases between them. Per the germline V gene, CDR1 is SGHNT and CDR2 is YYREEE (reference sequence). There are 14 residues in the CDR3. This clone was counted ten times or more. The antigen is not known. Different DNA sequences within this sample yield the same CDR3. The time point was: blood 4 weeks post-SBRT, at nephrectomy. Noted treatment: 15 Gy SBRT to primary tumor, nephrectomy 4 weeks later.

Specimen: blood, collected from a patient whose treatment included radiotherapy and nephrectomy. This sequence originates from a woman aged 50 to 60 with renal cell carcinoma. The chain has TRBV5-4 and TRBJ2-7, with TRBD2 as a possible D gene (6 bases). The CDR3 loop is CASSLGLGGYEQYF. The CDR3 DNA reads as TGTGCCAGCAGCTTGGGCTTGGGGGGTTACGAGCAGTACTTC.